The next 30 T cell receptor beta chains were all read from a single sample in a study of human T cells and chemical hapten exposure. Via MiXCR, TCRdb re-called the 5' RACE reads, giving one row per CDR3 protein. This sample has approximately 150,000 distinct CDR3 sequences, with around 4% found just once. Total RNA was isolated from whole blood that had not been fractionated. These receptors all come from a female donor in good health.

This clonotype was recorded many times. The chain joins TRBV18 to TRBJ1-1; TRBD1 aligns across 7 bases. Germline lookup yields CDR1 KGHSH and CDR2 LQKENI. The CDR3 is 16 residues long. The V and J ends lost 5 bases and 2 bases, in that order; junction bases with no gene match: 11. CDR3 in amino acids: CASSFASGQRNTEAFF. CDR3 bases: TGTGCCAGCTCATTCGCGTCGGGACAGCGAAACACTGAAGCTTTCTTT.

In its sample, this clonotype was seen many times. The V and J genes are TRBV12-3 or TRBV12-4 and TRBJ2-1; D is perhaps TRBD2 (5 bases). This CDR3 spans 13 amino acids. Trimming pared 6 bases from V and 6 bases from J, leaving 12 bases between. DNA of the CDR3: TGTGCCAGCAGCAGTCTAGCTGCCAATGAGCAGTTCTTC. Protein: CASSSLAANEQFF.

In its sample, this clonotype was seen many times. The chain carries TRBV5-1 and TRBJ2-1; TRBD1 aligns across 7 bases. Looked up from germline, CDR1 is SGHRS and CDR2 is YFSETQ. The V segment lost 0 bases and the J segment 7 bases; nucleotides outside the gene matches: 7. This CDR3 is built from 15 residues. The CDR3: CASSLVPTGQNEQFF. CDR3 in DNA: TGCGCCAGCAGCTTGGTTCCGACAGGGCAGAATGAGCAGTTCTTC.

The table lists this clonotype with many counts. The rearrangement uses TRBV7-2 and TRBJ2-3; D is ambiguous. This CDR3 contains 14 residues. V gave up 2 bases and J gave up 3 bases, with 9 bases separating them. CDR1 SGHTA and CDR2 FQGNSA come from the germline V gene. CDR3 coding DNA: TGTGCCAGCAGCTTATTGGTTAGAACAGATACGCAGTATTTT. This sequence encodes CASSLLVRTDTQYF.

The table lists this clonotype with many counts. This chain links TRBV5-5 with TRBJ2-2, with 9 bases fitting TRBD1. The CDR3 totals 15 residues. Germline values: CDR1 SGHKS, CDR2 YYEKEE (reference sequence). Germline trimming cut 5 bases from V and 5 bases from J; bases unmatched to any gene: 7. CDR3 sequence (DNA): TGTGCCAGCAGAGGGACAGGGACGAGGACCGGGGAGCTGTTTTTT. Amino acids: CASRGTGTRTGELFF.

The CDR3 DNA follows: TGCGCCAGCAGCTGGACAGCTGGAGGGGCCACCGGGGAGCTGTTTTTT. This codes for CASSWTAGGATGELFF. The chain carries TRBV5-1 and TRBJ2-2; D might be TRBD1 or TRBD2, each matching 6 bases. Germline V gene lookup returns CDR1 SGHRS and CDR2 YFSETQ. Trimming removed 3 bases from V and 4 bases from J, with 16 bases in between. This CDR3 is built from 16 residues.

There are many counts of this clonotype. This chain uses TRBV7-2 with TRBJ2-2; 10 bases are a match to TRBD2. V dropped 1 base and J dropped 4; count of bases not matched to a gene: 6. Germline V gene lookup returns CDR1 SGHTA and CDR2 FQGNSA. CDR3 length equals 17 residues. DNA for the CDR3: TGTGCCAGCAGCTTAGATACGGGACTAGCGATCACCGGGGAGCTGTTTTTT. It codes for CASSLDTGLAITGELFF.

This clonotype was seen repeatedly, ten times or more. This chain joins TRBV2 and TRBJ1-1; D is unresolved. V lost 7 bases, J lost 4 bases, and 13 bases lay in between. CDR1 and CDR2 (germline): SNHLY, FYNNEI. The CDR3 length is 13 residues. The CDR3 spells CASKVASGTEAFF. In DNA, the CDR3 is TGTGCCAGCAAGGTGGCCTCCGGCACTGAAGCTTTCTTT.

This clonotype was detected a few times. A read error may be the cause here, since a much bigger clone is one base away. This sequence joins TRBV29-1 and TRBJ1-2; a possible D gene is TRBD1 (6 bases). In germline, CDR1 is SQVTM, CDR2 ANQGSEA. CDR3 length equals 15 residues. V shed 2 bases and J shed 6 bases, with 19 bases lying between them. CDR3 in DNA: TGCAGCGTTGAAAACCCAGGGGCCGGGAACGATGGCTACACCTTC. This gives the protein CSVENPGAGNDGYTF.

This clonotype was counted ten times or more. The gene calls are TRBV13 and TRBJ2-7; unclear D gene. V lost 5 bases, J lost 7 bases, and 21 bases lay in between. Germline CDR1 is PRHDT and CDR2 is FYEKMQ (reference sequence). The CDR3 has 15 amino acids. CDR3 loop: CASSEQERPKGEQYF. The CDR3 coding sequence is TGTGCCAGCAGCGAACAAGAAAGGCCCAAAGGGGAGCAGTACTTC.

CDR3 bases: TGCAGTGCAGCGCAGGGTGGGTTCGCTGAGCAGTTCTTC. Translated, it gives CSAAQGGFAEQFF. The chain employs TRBV20-1 and TRBJ2-1; D possibly corresponds to TRBD1 (5 bases). The CDR3 has 13 amino acids. Germline V gene data show CDR1 as DFQATT and CDR2 as SNEGSKA (reference sequence). V was trimmed by 6 bases and J by 9 bases, leaving 18 bases between them.

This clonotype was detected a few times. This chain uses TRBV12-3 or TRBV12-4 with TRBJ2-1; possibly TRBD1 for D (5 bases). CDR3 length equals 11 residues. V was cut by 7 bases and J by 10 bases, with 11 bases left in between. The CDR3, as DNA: TGTGCCAGCAATGTGGGGCCAGAGCAGTTCTTC. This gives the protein CASNVGPEQFF.

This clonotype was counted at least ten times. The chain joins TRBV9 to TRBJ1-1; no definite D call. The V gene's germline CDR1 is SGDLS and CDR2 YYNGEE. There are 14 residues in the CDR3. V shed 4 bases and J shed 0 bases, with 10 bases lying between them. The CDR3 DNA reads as TGTGCCAGCAGCCCCAGAGGGTTGAACACTGAAGCTTTCTTT. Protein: CASSPRGLNTEAFF. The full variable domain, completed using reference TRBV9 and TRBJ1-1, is DSGVTQTPKHLITATGQRVTLRCSPRSGDLSVYWYQQSLDQGLQFLIQYYNGEERAKGNILERFSAQQFPDLHSELNLSSLELGDSALYFCASSPRGLNTEAFFGQGTRLTVV.

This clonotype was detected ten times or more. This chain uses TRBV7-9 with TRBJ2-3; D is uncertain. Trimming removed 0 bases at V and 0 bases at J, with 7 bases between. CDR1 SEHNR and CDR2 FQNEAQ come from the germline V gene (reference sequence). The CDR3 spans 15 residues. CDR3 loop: CASSLATRSTDTQYF. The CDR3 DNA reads TGTGCCAGCAGCTTAGCTACCCGGAGCACAGATACGCAGTATTTT.

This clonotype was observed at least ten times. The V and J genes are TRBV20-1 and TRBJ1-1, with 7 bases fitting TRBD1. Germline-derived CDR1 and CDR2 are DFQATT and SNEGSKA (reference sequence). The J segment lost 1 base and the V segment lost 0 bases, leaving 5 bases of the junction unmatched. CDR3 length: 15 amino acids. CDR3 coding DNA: TGCAGTGCTAGAGATCCCCGACAGGGGAACACTGAAGCTTTCTTT. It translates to CSARDPRQGNTEAFF.

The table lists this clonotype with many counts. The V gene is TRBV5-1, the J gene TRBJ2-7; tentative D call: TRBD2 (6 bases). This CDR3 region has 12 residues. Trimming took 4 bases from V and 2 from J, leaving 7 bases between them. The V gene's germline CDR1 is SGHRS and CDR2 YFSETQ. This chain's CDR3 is CASSGGTYEQYF. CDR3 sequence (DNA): TGCGCCAGCAGCGGAGGGACCTACGAGCAGTACTTC.

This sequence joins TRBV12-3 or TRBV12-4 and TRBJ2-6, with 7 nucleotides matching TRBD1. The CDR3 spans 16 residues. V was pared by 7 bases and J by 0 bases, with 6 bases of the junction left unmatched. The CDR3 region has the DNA TGTGCCAGCACAGGATCAGGGGGCTCTGGGGCCAACGTCCTGACTTTC. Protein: CASTGSGGSGANVLTF.

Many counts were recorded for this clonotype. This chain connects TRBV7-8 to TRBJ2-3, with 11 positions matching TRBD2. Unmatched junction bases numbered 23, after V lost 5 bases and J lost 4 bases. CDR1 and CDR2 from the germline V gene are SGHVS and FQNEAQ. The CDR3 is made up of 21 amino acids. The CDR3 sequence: CASSPAPPADLAGGPADTQYF. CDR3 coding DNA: TGTGCCAGCAGCCCAGCTCCCCCCGCCGACTTAGCGGGGGGGCCAGCAGATACGCAGTATTTT. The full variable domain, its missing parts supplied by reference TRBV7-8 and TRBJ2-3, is GAGVSQSPRYKVAKRGQDVALRCDPISGHVSLFWYQQALGQGPEFLTYFQNEAQLDKSGLPSDRFFAERPEGSVSTLKIQRTQQEDSAVYLCASSPAPPADLAGGPADTQYFGPGTRLTVL.

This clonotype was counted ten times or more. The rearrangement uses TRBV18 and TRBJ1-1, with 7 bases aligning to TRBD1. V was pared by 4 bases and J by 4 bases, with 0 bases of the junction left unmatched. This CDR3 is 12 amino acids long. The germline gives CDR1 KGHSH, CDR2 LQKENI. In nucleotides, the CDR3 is TGTGCCAGCTCACAGGGGGCCACTGAAGCTTTCTTT. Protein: CASSQGATEAFF.

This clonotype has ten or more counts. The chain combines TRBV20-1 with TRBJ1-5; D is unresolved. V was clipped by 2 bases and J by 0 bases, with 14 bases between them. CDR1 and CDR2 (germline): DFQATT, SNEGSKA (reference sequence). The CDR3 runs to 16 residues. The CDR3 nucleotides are TGCAGTGCTAGACCCCCCCCAGGCCATAGCAATCAGCCCCAGCATTTT. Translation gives CSARPPPGHSNQPQHF.

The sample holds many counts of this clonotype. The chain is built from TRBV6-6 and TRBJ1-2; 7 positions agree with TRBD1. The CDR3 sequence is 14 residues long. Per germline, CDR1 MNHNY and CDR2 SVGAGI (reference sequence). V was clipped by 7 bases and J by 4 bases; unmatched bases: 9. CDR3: CASTEVDRSYGYTF. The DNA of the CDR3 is TGTGCCAGCACAGAAGTGGACAGGAGCTATGGCTACACCTTC.

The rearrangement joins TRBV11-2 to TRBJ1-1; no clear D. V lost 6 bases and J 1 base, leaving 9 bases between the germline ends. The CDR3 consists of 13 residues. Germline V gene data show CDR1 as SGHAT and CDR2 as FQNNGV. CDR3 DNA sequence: TGTGCCAGCAGTTCTACAGAGAACACTGAAGCTTTCTTT. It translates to CASSSTENTEAFF.

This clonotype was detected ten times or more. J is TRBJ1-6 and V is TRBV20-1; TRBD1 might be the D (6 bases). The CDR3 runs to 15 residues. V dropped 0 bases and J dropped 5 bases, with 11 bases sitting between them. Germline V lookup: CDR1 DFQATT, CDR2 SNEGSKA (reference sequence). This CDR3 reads CSARDSRQDNSPLHF. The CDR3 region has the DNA TGCAGTGCTAGAGATTCCAGACAGGATAATTCACCCCTCCACTTT.

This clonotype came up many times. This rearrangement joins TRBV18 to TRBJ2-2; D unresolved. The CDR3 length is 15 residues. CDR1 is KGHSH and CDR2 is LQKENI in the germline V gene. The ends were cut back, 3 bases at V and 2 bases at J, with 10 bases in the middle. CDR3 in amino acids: CASSPRRKNTGELFF. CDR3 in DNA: TGTGCCAGCTCACCTCGTCGCAAAAACACCGGGGAGCTGTTTTTT.

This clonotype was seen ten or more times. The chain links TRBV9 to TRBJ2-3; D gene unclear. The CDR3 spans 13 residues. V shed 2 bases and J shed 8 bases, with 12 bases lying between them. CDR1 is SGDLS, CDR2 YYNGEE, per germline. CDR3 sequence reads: CASSVEGLGTQYF. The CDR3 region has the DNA TGTGCCAGCAGCGTCGAAGGCCTGGGTACGCAGTATTTT.

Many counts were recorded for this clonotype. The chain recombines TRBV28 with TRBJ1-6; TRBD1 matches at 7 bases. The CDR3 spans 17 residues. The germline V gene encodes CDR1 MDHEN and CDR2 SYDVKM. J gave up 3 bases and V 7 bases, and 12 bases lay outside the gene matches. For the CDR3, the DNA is TGTGCCAGCAATCACCCCCCTCGACAGGGCTATAATTCACCCCTCCACTTT. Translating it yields CASNHPPRQGYNSPLHF.

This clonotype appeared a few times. CDR3 coding DNA: TGTGCCAGCAGTTTAGTGGACCCCAGGGGCGGGGTCAATCAGCCCCAGCATTTT. This encodes CASSLVDPRGGVNQPQHF. V is TRBV6-2 or TRBV6-3 and J is TRBJ1-5, with D perhaps TRBD1 (6 bases). This CDR3 comprises 18 residues. In germline, CDR1 is MNHEY, CDR2 SVGEGT. V was pared by 4 bases and J by 3 bases, with 22 bases between.

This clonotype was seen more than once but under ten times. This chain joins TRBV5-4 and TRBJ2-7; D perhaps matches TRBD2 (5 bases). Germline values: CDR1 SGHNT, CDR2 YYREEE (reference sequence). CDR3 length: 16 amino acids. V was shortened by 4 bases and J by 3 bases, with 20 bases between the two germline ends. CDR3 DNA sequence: TGTGCCAGCAGCCCCTACGGGGTGCCAGTAAACTACGAGCAGTACTTC. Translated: CASSPYGVPVNYEQYF.

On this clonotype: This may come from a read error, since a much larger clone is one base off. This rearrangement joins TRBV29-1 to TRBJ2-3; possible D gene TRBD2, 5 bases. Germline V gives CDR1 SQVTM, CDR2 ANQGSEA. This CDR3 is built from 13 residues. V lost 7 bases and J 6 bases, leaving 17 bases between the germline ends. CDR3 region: CSANPGIRDTQYF. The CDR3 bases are TGCAGCGCTAATCCCGGGATACGGGATACGCAGTATTTT.

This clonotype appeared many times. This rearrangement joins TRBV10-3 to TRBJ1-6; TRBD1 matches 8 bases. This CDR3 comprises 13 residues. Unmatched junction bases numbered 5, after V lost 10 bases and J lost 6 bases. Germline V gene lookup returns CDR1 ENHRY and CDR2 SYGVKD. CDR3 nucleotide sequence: TGTGCCACGCAGGGGGCTGGTAATTCACCCCTCCACTTT. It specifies CATQGAGNSPLHF.